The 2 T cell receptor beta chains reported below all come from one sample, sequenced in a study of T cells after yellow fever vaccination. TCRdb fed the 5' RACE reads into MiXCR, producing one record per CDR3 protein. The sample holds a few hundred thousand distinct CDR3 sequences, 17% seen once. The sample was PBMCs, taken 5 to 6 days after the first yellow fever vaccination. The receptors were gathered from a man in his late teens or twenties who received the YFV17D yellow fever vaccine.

This CDR3 is CATSRVRYTGELFF. Written as DNA, the CDR3 is TGTGCCACCAGCAGAGTCAGATACACCGGGGAGCTGTTTTTT. V gene TRBV15 combines with J gene TRBJ2-2; D ambiguous. Looked up from germline, CDR1 is LNHNV and CDR2 is YYDKDF (reference sequence). V lost 1 base, J lost 3 bases, and 6 bases lay in between. This CDR3 has 14 residues.

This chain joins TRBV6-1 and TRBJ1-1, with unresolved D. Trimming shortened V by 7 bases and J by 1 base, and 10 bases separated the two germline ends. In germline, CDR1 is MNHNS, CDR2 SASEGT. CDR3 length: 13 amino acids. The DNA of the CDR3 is TGTGCCAGCATTCGCGGCCCGAACACTGAAGCTTTCTTT. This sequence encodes CASIRGPNTEAFF.